The 20 T cell receptor beta chains below all came from one sample that was sequenced in a study of human T cells and chemical hapten exposure. The time point is: patch test 1, 2 weeks after DPC sensitization. Treatment in this sample: therapeutic diphenylcyclopropenone sensitization with weekly scalp DPC. TCRdb independently ran MiXCR on the RACE reads; one entry per CDR3 protein. Of about 380,000 distinct CDR3 sequences listed, more than 4.5% are singletons. Material: whole blood, obtained in connection with sensitization to the hapten diphenylcyclopropenone (DPC). These receptors all stem from a woman in her forties or fifties with alopecia areata. Some clones in this sample may be carry-over from other donors' samples.

This clonotype was picked up a small number of times. The rearrangement joins TRBV12-3 or TRBV12-4 to TRBJ2-7, with a tentative D call TRBD1 (6 bases). Trimming removed 7 bases from V and 0 bases from J, with 10 bases in between. The CDR3 runs 13 residues. CDR3 protein: CASNMDSSYEQYF. The CDR3 DNA reads TGTGCCAGCAATATGGACAGCTCCTACGAGCAGTACTTC.

This clonotype appeared a few times. The chain joins TRBV15 to TRBJ2-3, with D perhaps given as TRBD1 or TRBD2 (5 bases each). Trimming left V 3 bases short and J 0 bases short, with 16 bases between. This CDR3 has 17 amino acids. CDR1 and CDR2 from the germline V gene are LNHNV and YYDKDF (reference sequence). The CDR3 region is CATSSPFGTGSTDTQYF. Here the CDR3 DNA reads TGTGCCACCAGCAGCCCTTTTGGGACGGGTAGCACAGATACGCAGTATTTT. The whole variable domain, remainder taken from reference TRBV15 and TRBJ2-3, is DAMVIQNPRYQVTQFGKPVTLSCSQTLNHNVMYWYQQKSSQAPKLLFHYYDKDFNNEADTPDNFQSRRPNTSFCFLDIRSPGLGDTAMYLCATSSPFGTGSTDTQYFGPGTRLTVL.

This clonotype has ten or more counts. The V and J genes are TRBV6-5 and TRBJ2-3; TRBD1 agrees at 7 bases. The CDR3 length is 11 residues. V was pared by 8 bases and J by 9 bases, with 5 bases of the junction left unmatched. CDR1 is MNHEY, CDR2 SVGAGI, per germline. The CDR3 DNA reads TGTGCCAGCCCACCAGGGGGAACGCAGTATTTT. Its protein product is CASPPGGTQYF.

The chain has TRBV6-5 and TRBJ2-7; possibly TRBD1 for D (6 bases). CDR1 and CDR2 (germline): MNHEY, SVGAGI. V gave up 5 bases and J gave up 6 bases, with 14 bases separating them. CDR3 length: 13 amino acids. In DNA form, the CDR3 reads TGTGCCAGCAGTCCGGACAGCTTCAGCGAGCAGTACTTC. It yields the protein CASSPDSFSEQYF.

This clonotype has more than one count but fewer than ten. This rearrangement joins TRBV7-9 to TRBJ2-2; weak D call: TRBD1 (6 bases). The CDR3 extends over 17 amino acids. Germline CDR1 SEHNR, CDR2 FQNEAQ (reference sequence). V was trimmed by 6 bases and J by 1 base, leaving 18 bases between them. The CDR3 protein is CASRPRGRGLNTGELFF. The DNA of the CDR3 is TGTGCCAGCAGGCCCAGGGGTAGGGGATTGAACACCGGGGAGCTGTTTTTT.

V is TRBV6-5 and J is TRBJ1-1, with D possibly TRBD1 on 6 matching bases. This CDR3 is 16 amino acids long. V was cut by 5 bases and J by 1 base, with 17 bases left in between. CDR1 is MNHEY, CDR2 SVGAGI, per germline. The DNA of the CDR3 is TGTGCCAGCAGTCTAGGGGCCGGGACAAAGAACACTGAAGCTTTCTTT. This translates into CASSLGAGTKNTEAFF.

This clonotype has only a few counts. DNA for the CDR3: TGTGCCAGCAGTTTACCCCGCGGCTTTAGCACAGATACGCAGTATTTT. Residues: CASSLPRGFSTDTQYF. This chain joins TRBV12-3 or TRBV12-4 and TRBJ2-3; D uncertain. This CDR3 is built from 16 residues. V was shortened by 2 bases and J by 0 bases, with 12 bases between the two germline ends.

This clonotype was counted a few times. The V call is TRBV5-1, the J call TRBJ2-1, with D unresolved. There are 16 residues in the CDR3. The germline V gene encodes CDR1 SGHRS and CDR2 YFSETQ. The ends were cut back, 0 bases at V and 0 bases at J, with 10 bases in the middle. For the CDR3, the DNA is TGCGCCAGCAGCTTGGAGAGCCTGAGCTCCTACAATGAGCAGTTCTTC. Encoded protein: CASSLESLSSYNEQFF.

This clonotype was counted at least ten times. This chain links TRBV20-1 with TRBJ1-2, with 7 bases fitting TRBD1. This CDR3 is built from 13 residues. Germline-derived CDR1 and CDR2 are DFQATT and SNEGSKA (reference sequence). J was trimmed by 2 bases and V by 5 bases; bases with no gene match: 5. The CDR3 loop reads CSAPTGLNYGYTF. As DNA, the CDR3 is TGCAGTGCTCCGACAGGGCTAAACTATGGCTACACCTTC.

In this sample, this clonotype turned up many times. The chain has TRBV10-3 and TRBJ2-3; TRBD2 agrees at 13 bases. The trim removed 11 bases at V and 0 bases at J, leaving 8 bases unmatched. CDR1 is ENHRY and CDR2 is SYGVKD in the germline V gene. The CDR3 extends over 16 amino acids. In DNA, the CDR3 is TGTGCCGTTACGACTAGCGGGGGGTCCAGCACAGATACGCAGTATTTT. It translates to CAVTTSGGSSTDTQYF.

This clonotype was observed at least ten times. The V call is TRBV15, the J call TRBJ1-5; TRBD1 is a possible D gene (6 bases). Between the trimmed V and J ends, which lost 0 bases and 4 bases, there was a span of 13 bases. This CDR3 has 16 residues. The germline V gene has CDR1 LNHNV and CDR2 YYDKDF (reference sequence). In nucleotides, the CDR3 is TGTGCCACCAGCAGAGATTTGAACAGGGTGAATCAGCCCCAGCATTTT. Translated, it gives CATSRDLNRVNQPQHF.

A remark on this clonotype: Lacking the conserved final phenylalanine or tryptophan, this CDR3 likely reflects a read error. This chain's CDR3 is CASSAGTSGDYEQYI. The CDR3 DNA reads as TGTGCCAGCAGCGCAGGGACTAGCGGGGATTACGAGCAGTACATC. V usage is TRBV9 and J usage is TRBJ2-7, with TRBD2 matching 13 bases. Looked up from germline, CDR1 is SGDLS and CDR2 is YYNGEE. The CDR3 is 15 amino acids. Losses at the gene ends were 3 bases for V and 4 bases for J; bases not matched to a gene: 4.

The chain links TRBV28 to TRBJ1-2; possibly TRBD1 for D (6 bases). The CDR3 has 13 residues. Trimming took 7 bases from V and 3 from J, leaving 12 bases between them. The germline V gene encodes CDR1 MDHEN and CDR2 SYDVKM. CDR3 sequence reads: CASNTGGHYGYTF. As DNA, the CDR3 is TGTGCCAGCAATACCGGGGGCCACTATGGCTACACCTTC.

On this clonotype: A read error is possible here, since a much larger clone lies one base away. Given the absence of the conserved phenylalanine or tryptophan at the CDR3 end, a read error is likely. This chain connects TRBV27 to TRBJ2-7, with a weak D call TRBD1 (5 bases). With 5 bases removed from V and 2 bases from J, the gap between germline ends came to 13 bases. Germline V CDR1 and CDR2: MNHEY, SMNVEV (reference sequence). CDR3 size: 14 residues. The CDR3 sequence: CASSQGLGPYEQYI. The CDR3 DNA follows: TGTGCCAGCAGTCAGGGCCTAGGGCCCTACGAGCAGTACATC.

The V and J genes are TRBV29-1 and TRBJ2-1, with D possibly called TRBD1 or TRBD2 (5 bases each). The CDR3 covers 14 residues. V was trimmed by 6 bases and J by 8 bases, leaving 20 bases between them. CDR1 and CDR2 from the germline V gene are SQVTM and ANQGSEA. The CDR3 nucleotides read TGCAGCGTCGTACCGGGACCGGGAATCGATGAGCAGTTCTTC. Amino acids: CSVVPGPGIDEQFF.

The table lists this clonotype with many counts. The rearrangement links TRBV12-5 to TRBJ1-1; D is unclear. CDR3 size: 13 residues. Germline V lookup: CDR1 LGHNT, CDR2 FRNRAP. The V end was cut by 2 bases, the J end by 6 bases, with 10 bases between. The CDR3 loop is CASGLYPRPEAFF. The CDR3 bases are TGTGCTAGTGGTTTGTACCCTCGACCTGAAGCTTTCTTT. The whole variable domain, remainder taken from reference TRBV12-5 and TRBJ1-1, is DARVTQTPRHKVTEMGQEVTMRCQPILGHNTVFWYRQTMMQGLELLAYFRNRAPLDDSGMPKDRFSAEMPDATLATLKIQPSEPRDSAVYFCASGLYPRPEAFFGQGTRLTVV.

The table lists this clonotype with many counts. This chain uses TRBV7-9 with TRBJ2-2; D ambiguous. Deletions cut 11 bases from V and 8 bases from J, with 9 bases between. The length of the CDR3 is 10 residues. From germline, CDR1 is SEHNR and CDR2 FQNEAQ (reference sequence). CDR3 bases: TGTGCCTCCCTGGGGGGGGAGCTGTTTTTT. Amino acid sequence: CASLGGELFF.

This clonotype was seen many times. The J gene is TRBJ2-3, the V gene TRBV28; 13 positions match TRBD2. The CDR3 has 16 amino acids. Trimming at V came to 6 bases and at J to 0 bases, leaving 3 bases not matched to a gene. Per germline, CDR1 MDHEN and CDR2 SYDVKM. The CDR3 region is CASRGLAGTSTDTQYF. The CDR3 DNA reads as TGTGCCAGCAGGGGACTAGCGGGAACTAGCACAGATACGCAGTATTTT.

This clonotype was picked up many times. The chain employs TRBV21-1 and TRBJ1-1; TRBD1 is the table's D call and was not checked against the DNA. TRBV21-1 is shown as a pseudogene. The CDR3 loop spans 21 amino acids. CDR3 loop: CASSRHPGNRWTGGLNTEAFF. The CDR3 DNA sequence: TGTGCCAGCAGCCGTCACCCCGGCAATCGATGGACAGGGGGCTTGAACACTGAAGCTTTCTTT.

Turning to this clonotype: A much larger clone lies one base from this, so it may be a read error. The chain carries TRBV21-1 and TRBJ2-7; no DNA check was done on the table's D call, TRBD2. TRBV21-1 is assigned pseudogene status. The CDR3 sequence is 12 residues long. The CDR3 nucleotides are TGTGCCGGCTGGACTAGCAGCTACGAGCAGTACTTC. Protein: CAGWTSSYEQYF.